This TCR beta chain was obtained from a study of CD8+ T cells in alopecia areata (dated by TCRdb to the late 2010s). Regarding the study in general: The treated patients, all with moderate-to-severe alopecia areata, were enrolled in an open-label pilot trial of oral tofacitinib given at 5 to 10 mg twice daily. Patients received tofacitinib for 6 to 18 months and were then followed off drug for 6 months to check for delayed response and recurrence. For the treated patients, the SALT score, which quantifies what percentage of scalp surface area is affected, served as the measure of disease severity. In both human patients and the C3H/HeJ mouse model, the study applied high-throughput TCRbeta sequencing to look at T cell clonal expansion in alopecia areata. On the human side, TCRbeta sequencing was run on scalp tissue and on sorted CD4+ and CD8+ peripheral blood T cells from healthy controls and from alopecia areata patients with either patchy or totalis/universalis disease. Biopsies were taken from tofacitinib-treated patients at baseline and again at 4 and 24 weeks into treatment, and several of those patients also had a later scalp biopsy. Clonality in the scalp was compared among normal scalp (n=4), patchy alopecia areata scalp (n=8), and alopecia totalis/universalis scalp (n=8). RNA was obtained with the PAXgene miRNA kit for fixed scalp, the miRNeasy kit for PBMCs, and the RNeasy kit for mouse skin. TCRbeta CDR3 regions were amplified by immunoSEQ multiplex PCR using 35 Vbeta forward and 13 Jbeta reverse primers.

V sheds 1 base and J sheds 0 bases, leaving 7 bases between their ends. The CDR3 runs 14 amino acids, cysteine and phenylalanine included. The retained sequence is limited to the CDR3, 42 bases, with the frame set at the first base. CDR1 and CDR2 (GTSNPN, SVGIG) derive from the germline V gene (reference sequence). This clone was picked up a small number of times. The antigen it binds to is not known. Per-base qualities were not stored, and no clone one base away is much larger. The meaning of the sample's time point label: around 22 weeks on oral tofacitinib. The sample's treatment or condition label is to be understood as: oral pan-JAK inhibitor, 5-10 mg twice daily. From alopecia areata patients, peripheral blood was collected along with lesional scalp punch biopsies. PBMCs were isolated by density centrifugation and stained for CD3, CD4 and CD8, after which CD4+ and CD8+ T cells were sorted on a FACSAria.

Results and caveats for the whole study, not just this receptor: TCR sequences shared between patients were less clear than in mice, possibly partly because of HLA diversity in the patient population. Scalp clonality and the number of expanded CD8+ clones among the top 100 scalp clones were significantly decreased by tofacitinib. During tofacitinib treatment, many expanded lesional clones remained in scalp and blood, and this persistence may partly explain relapse after treatment is stopped. The treated cohort was small, with a single nonresponder, so links between baseline CD8+ expansion and response need larger studies. Unlike mouse skin, where gammadelta T cells dominate, normal human skin contains resident alphabeta T cells that get sequenced too, which complicates analysis of the scalp TCR repertoire. Higher clonality and more expanded CD8+ clones were observed in lesional scalp than in normal scalp, particularly in alopecia totalis/universalis, a finding suggestive of antigenic drive.

Library generation was performed with the immunoSEQ multiplex PCR assay. To provide template for TCR sequencing, every sample had RNA extracted and reverse transcribed into cDNA. SuperScript III was used for first-strand cDNA synthesis, primed with a 2:1 mix of oligo-dT and random hexamers. A synthetic immune receptor repertoire was used to assess amplification bias, and residual bias was removed computationally. The paper's processing steps were these. Raw reads were preprocessed to remove errors, and CDR3 was defined according to IMGT conventions as the region from the conserved cysteine to phenylalanine. To get clonality, Shannon entropy was normalized by log2 of the number of productive unique TCRs and the result was subtracted from 1. CD4 or CD8 identity of scalp clones was inferred by cross-referencing scalp TCRbeta sequences with sorted blood CD4 and CD8 repertoires. Not all clones reach the TCRdb copy of this immuneACCESS table, which keeps in-frame sequences only. Checked studies attribute under half of the gap to unresolved V genes and leave the rest unexplained. The V and J calls and clone size were taken over from that table, and D and trimming were inferred from the DNA. A total of around 100,000 clones appear in this sample, 44% of them only once. The ten largest clones capture 18% of the sample.

This specimen consisted of CD8+ T cells sorted from blood, obtained at week 24, from a patient treated with tofacitinib. The chain joins TRBV30 to TRBJ1-3; the D gene is possibly TRBD1, with 5 bases matching. The sequence came from a human donor with alopecia areata. The CDR3 region has the sequence CAWSGGRSGNTIYF. Read as DNA, the sequence is TGTGCCTGGAGTGGGGGCCGCTCTGGAAACACCATATATTTT.